This T cell receptor beta chain comes out of a study of OX40 agonist ivuxolimab in advanced cancers. Sequencing was performed with immunoSEQ multiplex PCR; in TCRdb, only in-frame clones are kept and a portion is missing. This sample has over 75,000 clones, with about 93% found just once. The CDR3 is 11 residues long. Looked up from germline, CDR1 is SQVTM and CDR2 is ANQGSEA. V lost 6 bases and J 6 bases, leaving 11 bases between the germline ends. V is TRBV29-1 and J is TRBJ1-2; D remains ambiguous. This sample comprised CD4+ or CD8+ T cells sorted from blood, obtained in a trial of the OX40 agonist ivuxolimab. The sequence was collected from an adult with an advanced solid tumor such as melanoma, head and neck, liver or kidney cancer. The CDR3 sequence is CSVWSGNGYTF. In DNA, the CDR3 is TGCAGCGTCTGGTCGGGGAATGGCTACACCTTC.